What follows are 21 T cell receptor beta chains derived from one specimen sequenced in a study of OX40 agonist ivuxolimab in advanced cancers. The data were produced by immunoSEQ multiplex PCR, yet TCRdb's version contains in-frame clones alone and is incomplete. The data hold roughly 92,000 clones, with around 88% observed a single time. This sample comprised CD4+ or CD8+ T cells sorted from blood, obtained in a trial of the OX40 agonist ivuxolimab. These receptors originate from an adult with an advanced solid tumor such as melanoma, head and neck, liver or kidney cancer.

The chain couples TRBV18 to TRBJ1-4, with 9 bases aligning to TRBD1. The V segment lost 0 bases and the J segment 7 bases; nucleotides outside the gene matches: 3. Looked up from germline, CDR1 is KGHSH and CDR2 is LQKENI. The length of the CDR3 is 15 residues. This chain's CDR3 is CASSPPDRGGEKLFF. The CDR3 DNA is TGTGCCAGCTCACCACCGGACAGGGGCGGTGAAAAACTGTTTTTT.

The chain links TRBV5-4 to TRBJ2-1; 12 bases map to TRBD1. V shed 2 bases and J 8 bases; nucleotides not matched to a gene: 14. The CDR3 is 18 residues long. From germline, CDR1 is SGHNT and CDR2 YYREEE (reference sequence). As DNA, the CDR3 is TGTGCCAGCAGCTTAGGGACAGGGGGCTTGTTAGTGCGCGATGAGCAGTTCTTC. Protein product: CASSLGTGGLLVRDEQFF.

The rearrangement uses TRBV2 and TRBJ2-7; TRBD2 matches at 10 bases. Losses at the gene ends were 6 bases for V and 5 bases for J; bases not matched to a gene: 16. From germline, CDR1 is SNHLY and CDR2 FYNNEI. CDR3 length: 17 residues. In DNA form, the CDR3 reads TGTGCCAGCAGGGACCTGGAGGGAACTAGCGGGATCGACGAGCAGTACTTC. This sequence encodes CASRDLEGTSGIDEQYF.

The chain joins TRBV28 to TRBJ2-1, with TRBD2 as a possible D gene (6 bases). Looked up from germline, CDR1 is MDHEN and CDR2 is SYDVKM. The CDR3 extends over 13 amino acids. V was cut by 5 bases and J by 4 bases, with 9 bases left in between. CDR3 in DNA: TGTGCCAGCAGTCGGGACTTGTACAATGAGCAGTTCTTC. This sequence encodes CASSRDLYNEQFF.

V gene TRBV27 combines with J gene TRBJ2-6; no definite D call. The V and J ends lost 8 bases and 0 bases respectively, with 11 bases between them. Germline loops: CDR1 MNHEY, CDR2 SMNVEV (reference sequence). The CDR3 has 15 amino acids. CDR3 sequence: CASAPHSSGANVLTF. CDR3 nucleotides: TGTGCCAGCGCTCCCCATAGCTCTGGGGCCAACGTCCTGACTTTC.

The CDR3 coding sequence is TGCAGCGTCCTCCCCACCGGGACAACAAGGGGCACTGAAGCTTTCTTT. Its protein product is CSVLPTGTTRGTEAFF. The chain has TRBV29-1 and TRBJ1-1, with D maybe TRBD1 (6 bases). The CDR3 has 16 residues. V lost 6 bases and J 4 bases, leaving 24 bases between the germline ends. From germline, CDR1 is SQVTM and CDR2 ANQGSEA.

The table lists this clone with a few counts. This chain links TRBV18 with TRBJ2-4; D could derive from TRBD1 or TRBD2 (6 bases each). V was cut by 3 bases and J by 5 bases, with 14 bases left in between. The CDR3 consists of 15 residues. CDR1 and CDR2 from the germline V gene are KGHSH and LQKENI. The CDR3 here is CASSPATGAENIQYF. Here the CDR3 DNA reads TGTGCCAGCTCACCTGCCACGGGGGCTGAAAACATTCAGTACTTC.

In this sample, this clone turned up a few times. This rearrangement joins TRBV19 to TRBJ2-1; maybe TRBD1 (8 bases). V was clipped by 7 bases and J by 6 bases, with 13 bases between them. Germline lookup yields CDR1 LNHDA and CDR2 SQIVND (reference sequence). The CDR3 is 13 residues long. CDR3 sequence (DNA): TGTGCCAGTAAACAGGGGGGGACCAATGAGCAGTTCTTC. Encoded protein: CASKQGGTNEQFF.

The rearrangement links TRBV5-6 to TRBJ1-1; 11 positions match TRBD1. Trimming at V came to 3 bases and at J to 14 bases, leaving 3 bases not matched to a gene. The CDR3 runs to 11 residues. CDR1 is SGHDT and CDR2 is YYEEEE in the germline V gene. The DNA of the CDR3 is TGTGCCAGCAGCTCAGGACAGGGGGCATTCTTT. This encodes CASSSGQGAFF. Using reference TRBV5-6 and TRBJ1-1 for the parts outside the CDR3, the full variable domain is DAGVTQSPTHLIKTRGQQVTLRCSPKSGHDTVSWYQQALGQGPQFIFQYYEEEERQRGNFPDRFSGHQFPNYSSELNVNALLLGDSALYLCASSSGQGAFFGQGTRLTVV.

V usage is TRBV6-5 and J usage is TRBJ1-1, with D uncertain. Trimming pared 4 bases from V and 3 bases from J, leaving 18 bases between. The CDR3 consists of 16 residues. CDR1 MNHEY and CDR2 SVGAGI come from the germline V gene. As DNA, the CDR3 is TGTGCCAGCAGTTCCTCCCTAGGTCCCGGGGACACTGAAGCTTTCTTT. Its protein product is CASSSSLGPGDTEAFF.

Of note for this clone: The sample contains more than one DNA sequence encoding this CDR3. This sequence joins TRBV19 and TRBJ2-5, with unresolved D. Trimming took off 5 bases at V and 0 bases at J, with 7 bases between the two ends. The CDR3 is made up of 13 amino acids. Germline loops: CDR1 LNHDA, CDR2 SQIVND (reference sequence). The CDR3 bases are TGTGCCAGTAGTCCCCAGTACCAAGAGACCCAGTACTTC. Residues: CASSPQYQETQYF.

The V gene is TRBV28, the J gene TRBJ1-3; D not certain. The CDR3 consists of 15 residues. Germline V CDR1 and CDR2: MDHEN, SYDVKM. Between the trimmed V and J ends, which lost 0 bases and 4 bases, there was a span of 10 bases. In DNA form, the CDR3 reads TGTGCCAGCAGTTTATGGCCGGGCCCGGGAAACACCATATATTTT. Translated, it gives CASSLWPGPGNTIYF.

The rearrangement uses TRBV11-3 and TRBJ2-1; possibly TRBD2 for D (6 bases). Germline assignment: CDR1 SGHNT and CDR2 YENEEA. There are 14 residues in the CDR3. The V gene lost 1 base and the J gene lost 7 bases, with 11 bases spanning the gap. The DNA for the CDR3 is TGTGCCAGCAGCTTAGGCCAGGCGGGAAATGAGCAGTTCTTC. Amino acid sequence: CASSLGQAGNEQFF.

J is TRBJ2-5 and V is TRBV11-2; D possibly corresponds to TRBD2 (5 bases). The CDR3 has 18 residues. V lost 2 bases to trimming and J lost 1 base, with 20 bases between them. CDR1 and CDR2 from the germline V gene are SGHAT and FQNNGV. CDR3 in DNA: TGTGCCAGCAGCTTAAAAGACCCGGGGTCGGTACGCCAAGAGACCCAGTACTTC. The encoded protein is CASSLKDPGSVRQETQYF.

The chain employs TRBV18 and TRBJ1-2, with D tentatively TRBD1 (6 bases). Deletions cut 1 base from V and 1 base from J, with 16 bases between. The CDR3 extends over 17 amino acids. Germline lookup yields CDR1 KGHSH and CDR2 LQKENI. The CDR3: CASSPRSSGEVNYGYTF. The CDR3 nucleotides are TGTGCCAGCTCACCACGTTCATCAGGGGAGGTTAACTATGGCTACACCTTC.

The gene calls are TRBV11-2 and TRBJ2-5, with D tentatively TRBD2 (5 bases). Trimming took off 1 base at V and 11 bases at J, with 20 bases between the two ends. CDR1 is SGHAT, CDR2 FQNNGV, per germline. The CDR3 runs to 15 residues. As DNA, the CDR3 is TGTGCCAGCAGCTTAGTTAGGGAGAGAAATGTAGAGCAGTACTTC. It specifies CASSLVRERNVEQYF.

On this clone itself: Other DNA sequences from this sample encode an identical CDR3 as well. The J gene is TRBJ2-5, the V gene TRBV18; no reliable D call. Germline loops: CDR1 KGHSH, CDR2 LQKENI. V was shortened by 0 bases and J by 0 bases, with 5 bases between the two germline ends. The CDR3 is 14 amino acids. The CDR3 DNA sequence: TGTGCCAGCTCACCACCGACGAACCAAGAGACCCAGTACTTC. It is translated as CASSPPTNQETQYF. The complete variable domain, with remaining parts taken from reference TRBV18 and TRBJ2-5, reads NAGVMQNPRHLVRRRGQEARLRCSPMKGHSHVYWYRQLPEEGLKFMVYLQKENIIDESGMPKERFSAEFPKEGPSILRIQQVVRGDSAAYFCASSPPTNQETQYFGPGTRLLVL.

This rearrangement joins TRBV28 to TRBJ1-1; 8 positions match TRBD1. Trimming took 6 bases from V and 11 from J; bases not matched to a gene: 11. The CDR3 extends over 13 amino acids. CDR1 and CDR2 from the germline V gene are MDHEN and SYDVKM. The CDR3 region is CASSRVRDRGAFF. CDR3 nucleotides: TGTGCCAGCAGCCGGGTACGTGACAGGGGTGCTTTCTTT.

The CDR3, as DNA: TGCGCCAGCAGTCCGGGGACTAGCGGGAGGGATACGCAGTATTTT. It yields the protein CASSPGTSGRDTQYF. This sequence joins TRBV4-1 and TRBJ2-3; 15 bases match TRBD2. The V gene end was trimmed by 6 bases and the J gene end by 6 bases; junction bases not matched to a gene: 4. The CDR3 loop spans 15 amino acids. From germline, CDR1 is MGHRA and CDR2 YSYEKL.

The rearrangement links TRBV28 to TRBJ1-2; 7 nucleotides align to TRBD1. This CDR3 is 13 amino acids long. V was clipped by 5 bases and J by 13 bases; unmatched bases: 13. The germline V gene has CDR1 MDHEN and CDR2 SYDVKM. In DNA, the CDR3 is TGTGCCAGCAGTCCTGGGACAGCGGAGGGGGTCACCTTC. This encodes CASSPGTAEGVTF.

This CDR3 is CASSLTSNYGYTF. The CDR3 DNA sequence: TGTGCCAGCAGCTTAACTTCTAACTATGGCTACACCTTC. The chain combines TRBV7-9 with TRBJ1-2; D is unresolved. Germline values: CDR1 SEHNR, CDR2 FQNEAQ (reference sequence). The CDR3 runs to 13 residues. V lost 2 bases and J lost 0, with 4 bases in between.